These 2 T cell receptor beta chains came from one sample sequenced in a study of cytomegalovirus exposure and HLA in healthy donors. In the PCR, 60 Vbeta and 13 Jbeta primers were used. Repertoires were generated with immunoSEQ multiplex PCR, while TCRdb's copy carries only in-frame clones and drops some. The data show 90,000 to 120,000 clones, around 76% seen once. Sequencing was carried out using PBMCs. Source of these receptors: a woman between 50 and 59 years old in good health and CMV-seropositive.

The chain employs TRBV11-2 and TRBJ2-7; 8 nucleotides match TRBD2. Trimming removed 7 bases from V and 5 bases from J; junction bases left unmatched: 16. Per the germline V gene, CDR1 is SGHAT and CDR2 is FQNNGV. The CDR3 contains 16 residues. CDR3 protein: CASMNREGLERDEQYF. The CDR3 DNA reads TGTGCCAGCATGAACCGGGAGGGCCTCGAAAGAGACGAGCAGTACTTC. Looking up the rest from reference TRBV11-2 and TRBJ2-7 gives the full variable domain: EAGVAQSPRYKIIEKRQSVAFWCNPISGHATLYWYQQILGQGPKLLIQFQNNGVVDDSQLPKDRFSAERLKGVDSTLKIQPAKLEDSAVYLCASMNREGLERDEQYFGPGTRLTVT.

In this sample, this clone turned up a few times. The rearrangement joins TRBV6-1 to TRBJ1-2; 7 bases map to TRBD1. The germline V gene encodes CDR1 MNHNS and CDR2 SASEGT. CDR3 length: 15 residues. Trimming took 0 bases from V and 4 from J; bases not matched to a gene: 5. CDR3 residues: CASSEALTGPYGYTF. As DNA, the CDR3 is TGTGCCAGCAGTGAAGCGTTGACAGGGCCCTATGGCTACACCTTC.